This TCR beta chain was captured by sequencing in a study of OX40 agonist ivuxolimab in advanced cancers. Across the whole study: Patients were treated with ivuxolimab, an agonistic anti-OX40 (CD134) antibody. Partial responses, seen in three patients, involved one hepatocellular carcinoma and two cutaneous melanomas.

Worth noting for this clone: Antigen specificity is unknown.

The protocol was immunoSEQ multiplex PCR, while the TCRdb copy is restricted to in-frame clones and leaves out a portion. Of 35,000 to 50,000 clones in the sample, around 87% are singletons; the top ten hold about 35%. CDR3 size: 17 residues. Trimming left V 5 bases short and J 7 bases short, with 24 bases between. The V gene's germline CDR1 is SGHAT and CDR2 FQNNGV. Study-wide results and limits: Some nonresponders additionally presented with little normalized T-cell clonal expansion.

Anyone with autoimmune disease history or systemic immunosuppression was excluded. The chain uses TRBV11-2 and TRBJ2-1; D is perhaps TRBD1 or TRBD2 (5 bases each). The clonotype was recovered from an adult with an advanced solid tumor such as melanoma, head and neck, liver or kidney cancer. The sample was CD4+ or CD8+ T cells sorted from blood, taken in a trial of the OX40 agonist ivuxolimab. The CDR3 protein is CASSGRPGTNLRNEQFF. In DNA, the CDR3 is TGTGCCAGCAGCGGCAGGCCGGGGACCAACCTGCGGAATGAGCAGTTCTTC.